This TCR beta chain was identified in a study of blood T cell repertoires in COVID-19. Study context: The United States, Italy and Spain were the sources of the acute and convalescent COVID-19 samples. PBMCs, B-cell-depleted T cells, or T cells were the source of the cDNA or gDNA that made up the material.

As processed by the authors: Using reference gene primer amplification, nucleated cell counts were estimated. Sequencing used immunoSEQ multiplex PCR; TCRdb keeps in-frame clones, though not all of them. V and J calls and clone size follow that table, whereas D and trimming were derived from the DNA. The data show roughly 250,000 clones, less than 85% seen once. Germline values: CDR1 SGHVS, CDR2 FNYEAQ. Between the trimmed V and J ends, which lost 2 bases and 2 bases, there was a span of 19 bases. The CDR3 has 17 residues. This clone was detected once. This clonotype originated in a woman of 80 years or more with active or convalescent COVID-19. This chain joins TRBV7-6 and TRBJ2-7; no reliable D call. Sequencing used peripheral blood. CDR3 in amino acids: CASSLLPTSSTAYEQYF. The CDR3, as DNA: TGTGCCAGCAGCTTACTACCAACTTCCTCTACGGCCTACGAGCAGTACTTC.